This T cell receptor (beta chain) stems from a study of graft-versus-host responses after intestinal transplantation. Measured with immunoSEQ multiplex PCR; TCRdb has only the in-frame clones, and not every one. The table has some 120,000 clones, around nine tenths seen once. This clone is a singleton in its sample. What it binds is unknown. This CDR3 is built from 13 residues. Germline V gene lookup returns CDR1 LNHDA and CDR2 SQIVND (reference sequence). V shed 4 bases and J shed 6 bases, with 13 bases lying between them. V gene TRBV19 combines with J gene TRBJ2-7; D gene unclear. This TCR derives from a human donor who received an intestinal transplant. The source material was unstimulated CD4+ T cells sorted from spleen or lymph node cells, sampled before intestinal transplant. CDR3 nucleotide sequence: TGTGCCAGTAGTACGACGAGGACGGGCGAGCAGTACTTC. This translates into CASSTTRTGEQYF. The full variable domain, its missing parts supplied by reference TRBV19 and TRBJ2-7, is DGGITQSPKYLFRKEGQNVTLSCEQNLNHDAMYWYRQDPGQGLRLIYYSQIVNDFQKGDIAEGYSVSREKKESFPLTVTSAQKNPTAFYLCASSTTRTGEQYFGPGTRLTVT.